The clone carrying this T cell receptor (beta chain) was counted between two and nine times. The antigen is unknown. The length of the CDR3 is 13 residues. Trimming removed 2 bases at V and 10 bases at J, with 12 bases between. These data originate in a study of CD8 T cells in ankylosing spondylitis. Study-level results: A motif of roughly eight highly homologous TCR beta variants was seen as apparently characteristic of ankylosing spondylitis blood. Before this, some motif variants had been reported in reactive arthritis synovial fluid and blood. The authors found the disease-linked clones to be CD8+ and relatively rare in peripheral blood.

Each CDR3 protein is one row after TCRdb ran MiXCR on the 5' RACE reads. The repertoire holds about 240,000 distinct CDR3 sequences, with 20% to 30% as singletons. Material: blood, either unsorted or a sorted T cell fraction (not recorded which). The sequence came from a male donor with ankylosing spondylitis or in good health (not recorded which). The chain links TRBV12-3 or TRBV12-4 to TRBJ2-1; perhaps TRBD1 as D (6 bases). CDR3 in DNA: TGTGCCAGCAGTTTAACAGGGCGAGGCGAGCAGTTCTTC. It encodes CASSLTGRGEQFF.